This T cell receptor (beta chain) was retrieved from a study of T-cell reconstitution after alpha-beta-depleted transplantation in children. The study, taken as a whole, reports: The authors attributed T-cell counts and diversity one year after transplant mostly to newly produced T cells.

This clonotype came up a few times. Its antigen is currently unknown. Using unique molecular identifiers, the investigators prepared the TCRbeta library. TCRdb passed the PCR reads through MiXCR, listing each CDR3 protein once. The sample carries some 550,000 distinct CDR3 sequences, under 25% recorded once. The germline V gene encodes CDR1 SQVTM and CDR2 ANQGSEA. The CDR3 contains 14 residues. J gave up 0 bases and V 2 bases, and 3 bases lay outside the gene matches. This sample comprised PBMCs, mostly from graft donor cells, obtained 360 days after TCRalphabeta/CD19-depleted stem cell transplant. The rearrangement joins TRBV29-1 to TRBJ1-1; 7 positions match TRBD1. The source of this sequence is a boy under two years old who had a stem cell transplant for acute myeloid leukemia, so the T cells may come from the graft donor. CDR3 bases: TGCAGCGTTGAACGGGACAGCATGAACACTGAAGCTTTCTTT. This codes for CSVERDSMNTEAFF. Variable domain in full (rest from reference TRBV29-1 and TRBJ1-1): SAVISQKPSRDICQRGTSLTIQCQVDSQVTMMFWYRQQPGQSLTLIATANQGSEATYESGFVIDKFPISRPNLTFSTLTVSNMSPEDSSIYLCSVERDSMNTEAFFGQGTRLTVV.